This T cell receptor (beta chain) stems from a study of blood T cell repertoires in COVID-19. At the level of the study: In each case, the material was cDNA or gDNA derived from T cells, B-cell-depleted T cells, or PBMCs.

Method: immunoSEQ multiplex PCR; TCRdb's copy keeps in-frame clones and lacks some. This sample has a few hundred thousand clones, with over 75% found just once. Grouping used clinical history reported by participants in a survey and questionnaire. Among Cohort 3 donors, those recovered had two negative PCRs, clearance, or symptom resolution. The specimen was PBMCs or T cells enriched from blood (not recorded which). This sequence was found in a man aged 25-40 years who had recovered from COVID-19.

The CDR3 spells CASSQFRDSYTDTQYF. The CDR3 DNA follows: TGTGCCAGTAGCCAGTTCCGGGACTCTTACACAGATACGCAGTATTTT. This chain uses TRBV19 with TRBJ2-3, with D maybe TRBD2 (6 bases). Trimming left V 6 bases short and J 2 bases short, with 18 bases between. Germline loops: CDR1 LNHDA, CDR2 SQIVND (reference sequence). This CDR3 region has 16 residues.